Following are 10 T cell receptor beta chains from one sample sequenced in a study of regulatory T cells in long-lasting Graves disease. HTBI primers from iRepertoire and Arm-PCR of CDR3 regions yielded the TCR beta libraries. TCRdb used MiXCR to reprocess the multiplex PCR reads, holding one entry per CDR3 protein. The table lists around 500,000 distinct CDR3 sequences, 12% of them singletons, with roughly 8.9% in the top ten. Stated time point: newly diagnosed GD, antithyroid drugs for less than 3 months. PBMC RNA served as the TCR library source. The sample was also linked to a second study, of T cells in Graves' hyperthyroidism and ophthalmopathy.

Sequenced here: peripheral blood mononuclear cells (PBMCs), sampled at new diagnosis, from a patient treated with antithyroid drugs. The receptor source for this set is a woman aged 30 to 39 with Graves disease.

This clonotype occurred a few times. The DNA for the CDR3 is TGTGCCAGCCAACCCAGGGGGACCGGGGAGCTGTTTTTT. Translating it yields CASQPRGTGELFF. The J gene is TRBJ2-2, the V gene TRBV2, with TRBD1 identical over 7 bases. The CDR3 sequence is 13 residues long. CDR1 is SNHLY, CDR2 FYNNEI, per germline. With 8 bases clipped from V and 5 bases from J, the junction kept 5 bases outside the gene matches.

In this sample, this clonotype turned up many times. Here the CDR3 DNA reads TGTGCCAGTAGTATAGAAGGGGGGCCAAGCACAGATACGCAGTATTTT. Encoded protein: CASSIEGGPSTDTQYF. V and J are TRBV19 and TRBJ2-3, with D possibly being TRBD1 or TRBD2 (6 bases each). Trimming stripped 0 bases from V and 0 bases from J, with 10 bases between. Germline V gives CDR1 LNHDA, CDR2 SQIVND (reference sequence). The CDR3 has 16 amino acids.

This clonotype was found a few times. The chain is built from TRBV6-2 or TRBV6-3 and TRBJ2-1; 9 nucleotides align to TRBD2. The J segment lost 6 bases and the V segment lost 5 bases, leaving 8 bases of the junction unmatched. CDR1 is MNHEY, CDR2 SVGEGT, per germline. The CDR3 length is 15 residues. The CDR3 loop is CASSEAGGFFNEQFF. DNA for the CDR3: TGTGCCAGCAGTGAAGCGGGAGGCTTCTTCAATGAGCAGTTCTTC.

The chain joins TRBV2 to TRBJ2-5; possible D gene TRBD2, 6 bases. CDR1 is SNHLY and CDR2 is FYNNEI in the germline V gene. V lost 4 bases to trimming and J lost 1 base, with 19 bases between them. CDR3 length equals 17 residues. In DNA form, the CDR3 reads TGTGCCAGCAGTGCGTTGGGACTCCCAGCCCCCCAAGAGACCCAGTACTTC. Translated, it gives CASSALGLPAPQETQYF.

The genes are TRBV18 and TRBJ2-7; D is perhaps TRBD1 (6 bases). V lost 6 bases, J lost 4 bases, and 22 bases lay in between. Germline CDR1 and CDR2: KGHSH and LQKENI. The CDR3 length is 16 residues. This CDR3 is CASSPLTGRSSYEQYF. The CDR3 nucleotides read TGTGCCAGCTCGCCCTTGACAGGCCGCTCCTCGTACGAGCAGTACTTC.

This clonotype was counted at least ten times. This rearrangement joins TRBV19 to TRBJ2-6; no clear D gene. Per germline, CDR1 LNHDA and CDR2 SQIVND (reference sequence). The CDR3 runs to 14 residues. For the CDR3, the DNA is TGTACCACCGAGAAGGGTACTGGGGCCAACGTCCTGACTTTC. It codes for CTTEKGTGANVLTF.

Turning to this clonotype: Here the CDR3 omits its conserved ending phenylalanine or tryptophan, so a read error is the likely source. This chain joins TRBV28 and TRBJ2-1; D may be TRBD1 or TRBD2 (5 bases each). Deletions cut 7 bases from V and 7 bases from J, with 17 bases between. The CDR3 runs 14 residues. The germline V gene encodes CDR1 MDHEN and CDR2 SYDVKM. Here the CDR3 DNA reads TGTGCCAGCATTCAGATCGGGACCCGAAATGAGCAGTTCTCC. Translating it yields CASIQIGTRNEQFS.

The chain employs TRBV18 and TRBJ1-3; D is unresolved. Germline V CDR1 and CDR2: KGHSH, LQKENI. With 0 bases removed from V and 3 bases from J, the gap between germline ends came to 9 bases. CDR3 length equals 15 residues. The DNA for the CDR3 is TGTGCCAGCTCACCACCGCACAGCCATGGAAACACCATATATTTT. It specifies CASSPPHSHGNTIYF.

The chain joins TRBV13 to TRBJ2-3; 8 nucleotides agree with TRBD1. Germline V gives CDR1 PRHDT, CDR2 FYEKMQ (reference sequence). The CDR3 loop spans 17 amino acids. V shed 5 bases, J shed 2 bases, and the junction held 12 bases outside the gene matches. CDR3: CASSPRTGFYDTDTQYF. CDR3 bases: TGTGCCAGCAGCCCCCGGACAGGGTTTTATGACACAGATACGCAGTATTTT.

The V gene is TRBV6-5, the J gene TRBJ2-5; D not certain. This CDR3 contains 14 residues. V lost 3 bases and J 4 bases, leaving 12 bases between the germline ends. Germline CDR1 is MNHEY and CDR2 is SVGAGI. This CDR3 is CASSYTTNGETQYF. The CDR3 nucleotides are TGTGCCAGCAGTTATACAACCAACGGAGAGACCCAGTACTTC.